This T cell receptor (beta chain) is drawn from a study of T cells in localized non-small cell lung cancer. Broader study findings: Sequencing was limited to one tumor region, leaving the possibility of heterogeneity open. Uninvolved adjacent lung had more T cell clonality than any other tissue, topping tumor. Density of T cells in blood, when higher, went with longer overall survival.

In regard to this clone: As yet, its antigen is unknown.

Sequencing used immunoSEQ multiplex PCR; TCRdb keeps in-frame clones, though not all of them. The table shows approximately 81,000 clones, with approximately 90% occurring only once. This CDR3 region has 15 residues. CDR1 is SGHVS and CDR2 is FQNEAQ in the germline V gene. Trimming took 6 bases from V and 0 from J; bases not matched to a gene: 6. The sequences come from peripheral blood, collected before any cancer treatment. The chain links TRBV7-8 to TRBJ1-1; 8 bases line up with TRBD1. The receptor was derived from a woman aged 35-75 years with stage I squamous cell lung carcinoma. CDR3 coding DNA: TGTGCCAGCAGGATTGGACAGGGTTTGAACACTGAAGCTTTCTTT. This translates into CASRIGQGLNTEAFF.